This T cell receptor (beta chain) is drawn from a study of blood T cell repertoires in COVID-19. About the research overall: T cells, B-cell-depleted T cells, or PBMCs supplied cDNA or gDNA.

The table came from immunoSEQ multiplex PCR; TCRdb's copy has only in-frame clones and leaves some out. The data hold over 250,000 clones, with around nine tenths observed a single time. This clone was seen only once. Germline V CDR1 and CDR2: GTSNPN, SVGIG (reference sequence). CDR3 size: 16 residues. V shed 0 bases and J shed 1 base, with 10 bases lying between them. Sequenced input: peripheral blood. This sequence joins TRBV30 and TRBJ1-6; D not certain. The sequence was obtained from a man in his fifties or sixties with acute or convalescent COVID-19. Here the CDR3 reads CAWSVLRQSYNSPLHF. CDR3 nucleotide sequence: TGTGCCTGGAGTGTACTGAGGCAGTCCTATAATTCACCCCTCCACTTT.